This TCR beta chain stems from a study of technical replicates of blood from several donors. The V gene's germline CDR1 is SQVTM and CDR2 ANQGSEA. This CDR3 has 13 amino acids. V lost 4 bases, J lost 0 bases, and 10 bases lay in between. This table comes from immunoSEQ multiplex PCR, and its TCRdb copy is limited to in-frame clones, with some not included. The table records about 94,000 clones, about 94% of them present only once. This receptor was identified in a human donor in good health. Sequencing used T cells isolated from PBMCs. The chain joins TRBV29-1 to TRBJ2-7; D might be TRBD2 (6 bases). The CDR3 sequence is CSVGAGTSYEQYF. CDR3 nucleotides: TGCAGCGTTGGTGCGGGGACCTCCTACGAGCAGTACTTC.